This record concerns one TCR beta chain sequence. The target antigen is unknown. It was with 60 Vbeta and 13 Jbeta primers that the PCR ran. TCRdb keeps only in-frame clones here, not all; method: immunoSEQ multiplex PCR. The sample lists some 200,000 clones; 82% were seen once. The sample is drawn from a study of cytomegalovirus exposure and HLA in healthy donors. General study findings and limits: Many donors shared some public TCRs, even though most TCR sequences were rare.

This CDR3 is built from 13 residues. The V gene's germline CDR1 is MNHEY and CDR2 SVGAGI. V dropped 5 bases and J dropped 3 bases, with 11 bases sitting between them. The source of this sequence is a woman aged 40 to 50 in good health and CMV-seronegative. The chain recombines TRBV6-5 with TRBJ2-7; unclear D gene. Sequenced material: PBMCs. In nucleotides, the CDR3 is TGTGCCAGCAGTAATAAGCTCGGCTACGAGCAGTACTTC. As protein: CASSNKLGYEQYF.